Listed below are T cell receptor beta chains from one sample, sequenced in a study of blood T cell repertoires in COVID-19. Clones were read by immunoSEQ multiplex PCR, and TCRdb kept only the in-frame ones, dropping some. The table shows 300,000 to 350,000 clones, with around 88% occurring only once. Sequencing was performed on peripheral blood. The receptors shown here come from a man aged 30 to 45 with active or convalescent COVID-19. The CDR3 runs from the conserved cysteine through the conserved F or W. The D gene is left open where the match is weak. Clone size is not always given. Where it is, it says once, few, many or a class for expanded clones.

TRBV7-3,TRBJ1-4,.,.,TGTGCCAGCAGTACGGGAGCTAATGAAAAACTGTTTTTT,CASSTGANEKLFF
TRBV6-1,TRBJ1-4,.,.,TGTGCCAGCAGTGAAGGGACAGCAACTAATGAAAAACTGTTTTTT,CASSEGTATNEKLFF
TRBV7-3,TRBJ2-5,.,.,TGTGCCAGCAGCTTCTGGGCAGGGGAGACCCAGTACTTC,CASSFWAGETQYF
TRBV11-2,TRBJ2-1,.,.,TGTGCCAGCAGCTTAGAGGGCCGAAATGAGCAGTTCTTC,CASSLEGRNEQFF
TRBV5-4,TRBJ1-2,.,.,TGTGCCAGCACCTTGGCGCCGGACAGCGGTCTTGGTAGCTACACCTTC,CASTLAPDSGLGSYTF
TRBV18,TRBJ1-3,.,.,TGTGCCAGCTCACCAAGGGCAGGGAAGACTGGAAACACCATATATTTT,CASSPRAGKTGNTIYF
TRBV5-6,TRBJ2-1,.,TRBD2,TGTGCCAGCAGCTCTCTCTCCGGGACTAGGTGGGATGAGCAGTTCTTC,CASSSLSGTRWDEQFF
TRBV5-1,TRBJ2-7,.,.,TGCGCCAGCAGCTTGGTCCGCGGAGGGGTTTACGAGCAGTACTTC,CASSLVRGGVYEQYF
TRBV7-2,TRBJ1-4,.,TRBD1,TGTGCCAGCAGCCCCATTGGACAGGGGGCCAATGAAAAACTGTTTTTT,CASSPIGQGANEKLFF
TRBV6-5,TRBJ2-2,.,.,TGTGCCAGCAGAGGGGGAAATACCGGGGAGCTGTTTTTT,CASRGGNTGELFF
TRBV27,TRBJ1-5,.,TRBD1,TGTGCCAGCAGTACACGGACAGGGGGCCTGGGTCAGCCCCAGCATTTT,CASSTRTGGLGQPQHF
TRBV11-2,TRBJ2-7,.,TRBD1,TGTGCCAGCAGCCGGGACAGGGACGAGCAGTACTTC,CASSRDRDEQYF
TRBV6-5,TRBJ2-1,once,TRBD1,TGTGCCAGCAGTCTTCAGGGGGCTGGATACAATGAGCAGTTCTTC,CASSLQGAGYNEQFF
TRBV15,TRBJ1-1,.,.,TGTGCCACCAGCAGCTTCCCGAACACTGAAGCTTTCTTT,CATSSFPNTEAFF
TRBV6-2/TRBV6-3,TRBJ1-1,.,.,TGTGCCAGCAGTTACTCGAAGCTTGAAGCTTTCTTT,CASSYSKLEAFF
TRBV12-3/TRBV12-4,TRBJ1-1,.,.,TGTGCCAGCAGTTCGCGAGGAGAAGCTTTCTTT,CASSSRGEAFF
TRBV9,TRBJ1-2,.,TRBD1,TGTGCCAGCAGCTCGGGGACAGGGAGTGGCTACACCTTC,CASSSGTGSGYTF
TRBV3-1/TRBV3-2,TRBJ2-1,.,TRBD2,TGTGCCAGCAGCCCTCTAGCGGGATTAGGAAACAATGAGCAGTTCTTC,CASSPLAGLGNNEQFF
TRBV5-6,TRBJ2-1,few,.,TGTGCCAGCAGCCGTAAAGGACGCCGGGCGGGATACAATGAGCAGTTCTTC,CASSRKGRRAGYNEQFF
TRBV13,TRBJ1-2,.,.,TGTGCCAGCAGCACCGGACATTCCTATGGCTACACCTTC,CASSTGHSYGYTF
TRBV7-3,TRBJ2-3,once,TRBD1,TGTGCCAGCAGCTTAGGGACAGGGACACCGTATTTT,CASSLGTGTPYF
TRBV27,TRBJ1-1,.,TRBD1,TGTGCCAGCAGTTTCAGGGGGGACTTCGAAGCTTTCTTT,CASSFRGDFEAFF
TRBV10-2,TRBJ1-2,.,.,TGCGCCAGCAGTGAGTCGCCGCACGCGGGCTATGGCTACACCTTC,CASSESPHAGYGYTF
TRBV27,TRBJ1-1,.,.,TGTGCCAGCAGTTCGTTCGACAGCCCGATTGAAGCTTTCTTT,CASSSFDSPIEAFF
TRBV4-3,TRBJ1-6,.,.,TGCGCCAGCAGCCAAGCTACAAGTCGGAGGTCACCCCTCCACTTT,CASSQATSRRSPLHF
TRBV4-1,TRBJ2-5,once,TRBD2,TGCGCCAGCAGCCAAGAAGGGGAGGGGTGGGAGACCCAGTACTTC,CASSQEGEGWETQYF
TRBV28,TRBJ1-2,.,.,TGTGCCAGCAGTCTCCCGACACCCTATGGCTACACCTTC,CASSLPTPYGYTF
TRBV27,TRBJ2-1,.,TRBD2,TGTGCCAGCAGTTTATTGAGCGGGCTAGCGGGAGGGCCATGGGAGCAGTTCTTC,CASSLLSGLAGGPWEQFF
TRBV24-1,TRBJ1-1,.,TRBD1,TGTGCCACCAGTGAGGCGACAGGGACTGAAGCTTTCTTT,CATSEATGTEAFF
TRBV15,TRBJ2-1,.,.,TGTGCCACCAGCAGGGACATGCCCCTACACAATGAGCAGTTCTTC,CATSRDMPLHNEQFF
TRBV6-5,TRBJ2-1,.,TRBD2,TGTGCCAGCAGTTACCCTAGCGGGGGGGCCAATGAGCAGTTCTTC,CASSYPSGGANEQFF
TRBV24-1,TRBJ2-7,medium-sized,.,TGTGCCACCAGTGAGGTAGACAGACCCTACGAGCAGTACTTC,CATSEVDRPYEQYF
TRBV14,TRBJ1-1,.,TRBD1,TGTGCCAGCAGCGGGACAGTGAACACTGAAGCTTTCTTT,CASSGTVNTEAFF
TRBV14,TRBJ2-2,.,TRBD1,TGTGCCAGCAGCCACCTAGGACAGGGGGCGGGCACCGGGGAGCTGTTTTTT,CASSHLGQGAGTGELFF
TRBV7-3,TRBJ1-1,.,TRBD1,TGTGCCAGCAGCACCTCGGGACAGCCGGGGACTGAAGCTTTCTTT,CASSTSGQPGTEAFF
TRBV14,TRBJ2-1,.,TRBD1,TGTGCCAGCAGCCAACATCCTGGACAGGCCGCATATCGCTCCTACAATGAGCAGTTCTTC,CASSQHPGQAAYRSYNEQFF
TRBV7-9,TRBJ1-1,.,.,TGTGCCAGCAGCTACTTCCGGGGGAACACTGAAGCTTTCTTT,CASSYFRGNTEAFF
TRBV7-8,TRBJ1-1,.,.,TGTGCCAGCAGCTTAGACAGGAACACTGAAGCTTTCTTT,CASSLDRNTEAFF
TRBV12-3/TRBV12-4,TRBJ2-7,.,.,TGTGCCAGCAGTTTAAAGCTCTACGAGCAGTACTTC,CASSLKLYEQYF
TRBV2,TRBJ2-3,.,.,TGTGCCACACAACCTAAGCGGGATACGCAGTATTTT,CATQPKRDTQYF
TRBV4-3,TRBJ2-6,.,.,TGCGCCAGCAGCCACCAGAGGGTTACTGGGGCCAACGTCCTGACTTTC,CASSHQRVTGANVLTF
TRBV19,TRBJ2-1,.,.,TGTGCCAGTAGTACTTCTACTAGTTCCCCACGAGATGAGCAGTTCTTC,CASSTSTSSPRDEQFF
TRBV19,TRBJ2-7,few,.,TGTGCCAGTAGTAACCCAGACAGATACGAGCAGTACTTC,CASSNPDRYEQYF
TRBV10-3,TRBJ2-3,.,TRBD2,TGTGCCATCAGTGATCGGCCTAGCGGGGGAGATACGCAGTATTTT,CAISDRPSGGDTQYF
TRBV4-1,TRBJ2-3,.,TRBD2,TGCGCCAGCAGCCAATTCAGCGGGGGAACGGATACGCAGTATTTT,CASSQFSGGTDTQYF
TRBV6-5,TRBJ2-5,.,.,TGTGCCAGCAGCCCCCTGGGGGCGCAAGAGACCCAGTACTTC,CASSPLGAQETQYF
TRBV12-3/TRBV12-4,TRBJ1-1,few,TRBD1,TGTGCCAGCGGAGACAGGGGGGAGACTGAAGCTTTCTTT,CASGDRGETEAFF
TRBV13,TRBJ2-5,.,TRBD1,TGTGCCAGCAGCCCGGGACAGAGTCAAGAGACCCAGTACTTC,CASSPGQSQETQYF
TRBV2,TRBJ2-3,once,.,TGTGCCAGCACCCCTTCCCTGTTGCTCCGACAGGCAGATACGCAGTATTTT,CASTPSLLLRQADTQYF
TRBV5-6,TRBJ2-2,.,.,TGTGCCAGCAGCAACGTCGACAGGGAGGACACCGGGGAGCTGTTTTTT,CASSNVDREDTGELFF
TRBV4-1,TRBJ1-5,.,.,TGCGCCAGCAGCCAAGATGACAGGCCCAATCAGCCCCAGCATTTT,CASSQDDRPNQPQHF
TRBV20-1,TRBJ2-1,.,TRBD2,TGCAGTGGCGGGGGACCTAATGAGCAGTTCTTC,CSGGGPNEQFF
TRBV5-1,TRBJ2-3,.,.,TGCGCCAGCAGCTTGAGACAGGCTAACACAGATACGCAGTATTTT,CASSLRQANTDTQYF
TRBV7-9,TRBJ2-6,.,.,TGTGCCAGCAGGAGACAGTGGCTCGAAGCTGGGGCCAACGTCCTGACTTTC,CASRRQWLEAGANVLTF
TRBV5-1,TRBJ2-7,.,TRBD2,TGCGCCAGCAGCCCAGGGACTAGCGGGACCTACGAGCAGTACTTC,CASSPGTSGTYEQYF
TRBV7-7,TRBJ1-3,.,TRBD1,TGTGCCAGCAGCTCGGGACAGGGCCCGGGATACACCATATATTTT,CASSSGQGPGYTIYF
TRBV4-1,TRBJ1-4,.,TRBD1,TGCGCCAGCAGCCTCCCGCCGGGACAGGGGCAAAAACTGTTTTTT,CASSLPPGQGQKLFF
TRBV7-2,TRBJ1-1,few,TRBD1,TGTGCCAGCAGCTTAGTTGGGACAGGACAAATGAACACTGAAGCTTTCTTT,CASSLVGTGQMNTEAFF
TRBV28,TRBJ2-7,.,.,TGTGCCAGCCGGGACTCTTTTTACGAGCAGTACTTC,CASRDSFYEQYF
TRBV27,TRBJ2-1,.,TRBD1,TGTGCCAGCAGTTGGGGACAGTTCCACAATGAGCAGTTCTTC,CASSWGQFHNEQFF